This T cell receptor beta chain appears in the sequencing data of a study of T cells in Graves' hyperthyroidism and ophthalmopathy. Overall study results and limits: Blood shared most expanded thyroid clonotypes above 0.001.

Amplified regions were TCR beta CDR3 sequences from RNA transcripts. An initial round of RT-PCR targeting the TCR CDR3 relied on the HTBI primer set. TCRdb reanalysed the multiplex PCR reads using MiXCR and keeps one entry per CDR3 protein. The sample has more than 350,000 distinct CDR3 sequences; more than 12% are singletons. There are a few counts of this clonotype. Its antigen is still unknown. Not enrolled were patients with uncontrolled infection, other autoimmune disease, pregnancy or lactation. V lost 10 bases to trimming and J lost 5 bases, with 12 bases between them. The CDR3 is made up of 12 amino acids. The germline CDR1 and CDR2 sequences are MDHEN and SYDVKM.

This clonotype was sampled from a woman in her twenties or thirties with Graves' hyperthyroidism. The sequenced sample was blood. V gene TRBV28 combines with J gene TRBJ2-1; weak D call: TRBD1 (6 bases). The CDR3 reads CATSGQNNEQFF. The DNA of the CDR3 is TGTGCCACCTCCGGACAGAACAATGAGCAGTTCTTC. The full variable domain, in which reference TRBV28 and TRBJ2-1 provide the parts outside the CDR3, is DVKVTQSSRYLVKRTGEKVFLECVQDMDHENMFWYRQDPGLGLRLIYFSYDVKMKEKGDIPEGYSVSREKKERFSLILESASTNQTSMYLCATSGQNNEQFFGPGTRLTVL.